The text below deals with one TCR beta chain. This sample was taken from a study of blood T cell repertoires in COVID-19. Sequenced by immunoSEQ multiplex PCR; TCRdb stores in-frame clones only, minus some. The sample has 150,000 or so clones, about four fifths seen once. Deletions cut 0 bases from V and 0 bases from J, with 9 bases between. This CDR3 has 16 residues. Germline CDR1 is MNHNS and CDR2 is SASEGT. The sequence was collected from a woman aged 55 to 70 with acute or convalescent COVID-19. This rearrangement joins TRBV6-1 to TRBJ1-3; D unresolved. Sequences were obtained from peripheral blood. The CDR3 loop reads CASSEAPRSSGNTIYF. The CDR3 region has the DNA TGTGCCAGCAGTGAAGCCCCCCGCAGCTCTGGAAACACCATATATTTT.